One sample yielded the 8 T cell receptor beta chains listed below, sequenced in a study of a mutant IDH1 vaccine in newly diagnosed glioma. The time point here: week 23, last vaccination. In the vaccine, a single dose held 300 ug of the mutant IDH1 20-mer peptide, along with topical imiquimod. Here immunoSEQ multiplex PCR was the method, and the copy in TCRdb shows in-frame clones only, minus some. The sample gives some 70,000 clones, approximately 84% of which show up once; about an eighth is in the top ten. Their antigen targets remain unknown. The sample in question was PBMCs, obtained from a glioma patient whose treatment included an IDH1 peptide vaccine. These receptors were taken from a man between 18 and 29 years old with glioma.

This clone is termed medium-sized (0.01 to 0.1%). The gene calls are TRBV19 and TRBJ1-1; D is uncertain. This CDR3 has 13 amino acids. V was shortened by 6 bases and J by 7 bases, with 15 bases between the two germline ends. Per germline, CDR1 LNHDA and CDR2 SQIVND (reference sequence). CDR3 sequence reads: CASSLSNQNEAFF. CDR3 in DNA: TGTGCCAGTAGCCTATCTAACCAAAATGAAGCTTTCTTT.

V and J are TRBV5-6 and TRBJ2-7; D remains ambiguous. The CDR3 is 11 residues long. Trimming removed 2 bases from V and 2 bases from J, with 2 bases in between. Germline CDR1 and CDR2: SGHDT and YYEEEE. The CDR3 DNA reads TGTGCCAGCAGCTTCACCTACGAGCAGTACTTC. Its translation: CASSFTYEQYF. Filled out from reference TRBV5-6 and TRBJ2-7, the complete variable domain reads DAGVTQSPTHLIKTRGQQVTLRCSPKSGHDTVSWYQQALGQGPQFIFQYYEEEERQRGNFPDRFSGHQFPNYSSELNVNALLLGDSALYLCASSFTYEQYFGPGTRLTVT.

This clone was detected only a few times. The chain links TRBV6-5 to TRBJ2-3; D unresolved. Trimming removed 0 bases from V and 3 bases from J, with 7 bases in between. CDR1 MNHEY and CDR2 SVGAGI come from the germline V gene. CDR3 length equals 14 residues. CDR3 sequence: CASSYSVWTDTQYF. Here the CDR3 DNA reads TGTGCCAGCAGTTACTCGGTTTGGACAGATACGCAGTATTTT.

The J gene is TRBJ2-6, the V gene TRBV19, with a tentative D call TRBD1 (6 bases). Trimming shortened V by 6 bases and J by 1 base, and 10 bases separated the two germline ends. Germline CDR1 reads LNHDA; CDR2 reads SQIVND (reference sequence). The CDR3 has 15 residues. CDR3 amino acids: CASRTTGSGANVLTF. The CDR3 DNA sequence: TGTGCCAGTAGGACTACAGGGTCTGGGGCCAACGTCCTGACTTTC.

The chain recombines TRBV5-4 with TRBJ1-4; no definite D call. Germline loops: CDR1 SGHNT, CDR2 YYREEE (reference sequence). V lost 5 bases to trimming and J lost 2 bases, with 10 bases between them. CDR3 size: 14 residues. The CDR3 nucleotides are TGTGCCAGCAGTCAATACGGGACTAATGAAAAACTGTTTTTT. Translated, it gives CASSQYGTNEKLFF.

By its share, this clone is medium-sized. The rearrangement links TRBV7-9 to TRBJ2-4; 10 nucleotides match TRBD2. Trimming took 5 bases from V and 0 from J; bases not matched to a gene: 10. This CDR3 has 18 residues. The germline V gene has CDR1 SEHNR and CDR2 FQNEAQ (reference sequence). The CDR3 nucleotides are TGTGCCAGCAGCCCAGGACTAGCGGACTCCCTAGCCAAAAACATTCAGTACTTC. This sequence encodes CASSPGLADSLAKNIQYF.

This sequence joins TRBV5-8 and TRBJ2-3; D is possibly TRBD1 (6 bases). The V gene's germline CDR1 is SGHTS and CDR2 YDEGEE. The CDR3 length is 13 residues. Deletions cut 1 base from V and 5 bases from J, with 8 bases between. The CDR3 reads CASSLSGVDTQYF. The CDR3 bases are TGTGCCAGCAGCTTGTCAGGGGTAGATACGCAGTATTTT.

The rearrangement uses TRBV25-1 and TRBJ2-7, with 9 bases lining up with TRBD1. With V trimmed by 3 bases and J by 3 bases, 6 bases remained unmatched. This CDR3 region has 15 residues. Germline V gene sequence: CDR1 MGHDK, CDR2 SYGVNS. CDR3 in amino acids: CASSDTGTGSYEQYF. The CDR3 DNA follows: TGTGCCAGCAGTGACACCGGGACAGGGAGCTACGAGCAGTACTTC.